These 32 T cell receptor beta chains share one sample of origin, sequenced in a study of cytomegalovirus exposure and HLA in healthy donors. Primers: 60 Vbeta forward and 13 Jbeta reverse. Clones were read by immunoSEQ multiplex PCR, and TCRdb kept only the in-frame ones, dropping some. The sample includes about 150,000 clones, about 85% of them seen just once. Sequencing was performed on PBMCs. The receptors here all came from a man under 40 in good health and CMV-seropositive.

The chain joins TRBV9 to TRBJ1-1; no firm D call. Germline CDR1 and CDR2: SGDLS and YYNGEE. Trimming left V 4 bases short and J 2 bases short, with 12 bases between. The CDR3 is 14 residues long. CDR3: CASSPSQVNTEAFF. CDR3 DNA: TGTGCCAGCAGCCCTAGCCAAGTAAACACTGAAGCTTTCTTT.

This clone was recorded once. The chain is built from TRBV30 and TRBJ2-1; D is undetermined. The CDR3 contains 13 residues. Germline V CDR1 and CDR2: GTSNPN, SVGIG (reference sequence). Trimming stripped 3 bases from V and 1 base from J, with 7 bases between. Written as DNA, the CDR3 is TGTGCCTGGAGCGATAGTTCCTACAATGAGCAGTTCTTC. It specifies CAWSDSSYNEQFF.

The chain combines TRBV9 with TRBJ2-7; D is perhaps TRBD2 (6 bases). Per germline, CDR1 SGDLS and CDR2 YYNGEE. Trimming pared 4 bases from V and 0 bases from J, leaving 11 bases between. This CDR3 is 14 amino acids long. In nucleotides, the CDR3 is TGTGCCAGCAGCCCGTCGGGGGACTCCTACGAGCAGTACTTC. This sequence encodes CASSPSGDSYEQYF.

V is TRBV19 and J is TRBJ2-1; a weak D match, TRBD2 (6 bases). The CDR3 has 16 residues. Germline-derived CDR1 and CDR2 are LNHDA and SQIVND (reference sequence). Deletions cut 1 base from V and 13 bases from J, with 23 bases between. The DNA of the CDR3 is TGTGCCAGTAGTATAGGTGGGGGAGGATCTAGCGACGCTCAGTTCTTC. It codes for CASSIGGGGSSDAQFF.

This chain uses TRBV19 with TRBJ1-1; 9 bases agree with TRBD1. The CDR3 runs 14 residues. After removal of 7 bases from V and 3 bases from J, the junction contained 6 bases not matched to a gene. The germline CDR1 and CDR2 sequences are LNHDA and SQIVND (reference sequence). CDR3 in DNA: TGTGCCAGTATGCCGACAGGGGGATACACTGAAGCTTTCTTT. Translation gives CASMPTGGYTEAFF.

CDR3 coding DNA: TGTGCCAGCAGCTCTAGCGGGGTTAACTATGGCTACACCTTC. Amino acid sequence: CASSSSGVNYGYTF. V and J are TRBV7-9 and TRBJ1-2; D remains unclear. Germline CDR1 and CDR2: SEHNR and FQNEAQ (reference sequence). The CDR3 loop spans 14 amino acids. Trimming shortened V by 4 bases and J by 1 base, and 10 bases separated the two germline ends.

The J gene is TRBJ1-1, the V gene TRBV9; the D gene is possibly TRBD1 (5 bases). Germline V gives CDR1 SGDLS, CDR2 YYNGEE. Trimming left V 2 bases short and J 7 bases short, with 15 bases between. This CDR3 has 14 amino acids. The CDR3 DNA reads TGTGCCAGCAGCGTGACAGTGCACGAATATGAAGCTTTCTTT. Translated: CASSVTVHEYEAFF.

This chain links TRBV11-2 with TRBJ2-7; the match to TRBD2 covers 10 bases. Germline V gives CDR1 SGHAT, CDR2 FQNNGV. CDR3 size: 15 residues. V trimming: 5 bases; J trimming: 3 bases; junction bases outside the gene matches: 7. CDR3 sequence reads: CASSPLSGRVYEQYF. The CDR3 bases are TGTGCCAGCAGCCCTTTGAGCGGGAGGGTCTACGAGCAGTACTTC.

In its sample, this clone was seen a few times. The chain combines TRBV7-9 with TRBJ1-1; tentative D call: TRBD1 (5 bases). Germline V gives CDR1 SEHNR, CDR2 FQNEAQ (reference sequence). This CDR3 comprises 15 residues. With 10 bases removed from V and 1 base from J, the gap between germline ends came to 19 bases. This CDR3 reads CATGGGVNTNTEAFF. DNA of the CDR3: TGTGCCACCGGGGGAGGGGTGAATACGAACACTGAAGCTTTCTTT.

This clone was counted only a few times. V and J are TRBV27 and TRBJ1-5; D is ambiguous. CDR1 is MNHEY, CDR2 SMNVEV, per germline (reference sequence). There are 14 residues in the CDR3. Trimming shortened V by 4 bases and J by 4 bases, and 11 bases separated the two germline ends. The CDR3 protein is CASSSIAANQPQHF. The CDR3, as DNA: TGTGCCAGCAGTTCCATAGCAGCTAATCAGCCCCAGCATTTT.

This clone was found a few times. This chain joins TRBV6-5 and TRBJ2-7; possibly TRBD1 for D (6 bases). This CDR3 region has 13 residues. Germline V gives CDR1 MNHEY, CDR2 SVGAGI. CDR3 region: CFDYTGSPYEQYF. CDR3 sequence (DNA): TGTTTTGATTATACAGGGTCGCCCTACGAGCAGTACTTC.

The table lists this clone with a few counts. The chain carries TRBV7-8 and TRBJ2-1; D possibly corresponds to TRBD2 (5 bases). Trimming pared 7 bases from V and 3 bases from J, leaving 16 bases between. Germline assignment: CDR1 SGHVS and CDR2 FQNEAQ. This CDR3 contains 15 residues. Written as DNA, the CDR3 is TGTGCCAGCACCCTAGAAGAGGGTTACTACAATGAGCAGTTCTTC. Its translation: CASTLEEGYYNEQFF. Variable domain in full (rest from reference TRBV7-8 and TRBJ2-1): GAGVSQSPRYKVAKRGQDVALRCDPISGHVSLFWYQQALGQGPEFLTYFQNEAQLDKSGLPSDRFFAERPEGSVSTLKIQRTQQEDSAVYLCASTLEEGYYNEQFFGPGTRLTVL.

The V gene is TRBV29-1, the J gene TRBJ1-4; maybe TRBD1 (6 bases). V was cut by 4 bases and J by 3 bases, with 12 bases left in between. The CDR3 has 14 amino acids. The germline CDR1 and CDR2 sequences are SQVTM and ANQGSEA. CDR3 in amino acids: CSVASGQSNEKLFF. In nucleotides, the CDR3 is TGCAGCGTTGCGTCTGGACAGTCTAATGAAAAACTGTTTTTT.

This clone showed up just once. The rearrangement uses TRBV7-3 and TRBJ2-1; TRBD1 matches at 8 bases. Looked up from germline, CDR1 is SGHTA and CDR2 is FQGTGA. CDR3 length: 15 residues. V shed 0 bases and J 7 bases; nucleotides not matched to a gene: 5. CDR3 in DNA: TGTGCCAGCAGCTTAACGACAGGGGTGGGGAATGAGCAGTTCTTC. Translation gives CASSLTTGVGNEQFF.

This clone was seen only a few times. This chain joins TRBV4-2 and TRBJ1-1; TRBD1 is a possible D gene (5 bases). V lost 2 bases and J 2 bases, leaving 9 bases between the germline ends. The V gene's germline CDR1 is LGHNA and CDR2 YNFKEQ. The CDR3 has 14 residues. The CDR3 spells CASSQQGGNTEAFF. The CDR3 bases are TGTGCCAGCAGCCAACAGGGCGGCAACACTGAAGCTTTCTTT.

J is TRBJ2-3 and V is TRBV7-3; possible D gene TRBD1, 5 bases. Trimming stripped 5 bases from V and 4 bases from J, with 16 bases between. CDR1 SGHTA and CDR2 FQGTGA come from the germline V gene. There are 15 residues in the CDR3. The CDR3 coding sequence is TGTGCCAGCAGCCCGATAGGACATGTCTCAGATACGCAGTATTTT. Translated: CASSPIGHVSDTQYF.

The rearrangement links TRBV28 to TRBJ1-4; 8 bases line up with TRBD1. The CDR3 loop spans 12 amino acids. Germline V lookup: CDR1 MDHEN, CDR2 SYDVKM. J was trimmed by 11 bases and V by 4 bases; bases with no gene match: 3. CDR3 in amino acids: CASSSGQEKLFF. DNA for the CDR3: TGTGCCAGCAGTTCGGGACAGGAGAAACTGTTTTTT.

The chain joins TRBV5-1 to TRBJ2-3; 12 positions agree with TRBD2. The CDR3 has 16 residues. Germline V gene lookup returns CDR1 SGHRS and CDR2 YFSETQ. V was clipped by 0 bases and J by 4 bases; unmatched bases: 3. CDR3: CASSLGLAGGPDTQYF. In DNA form, the CDR3 reads TGCGCCAGCAGCTTGGGGCTAGCGGGAGGGCCAGATACGCAGTATTTT.

The rearrangement uses TRBV10-3 and TRBJ2-1; a possible D gene is TRBD2 (6 bases). The length of the CDR3 is 17 residues. V was trimmed by 5 bases and J by 2 bases, leaving 19 bases between them. The V gene's germline CDR1 is ENHRY and CDR2 SYGVKD. The CDR3 protein is CAISSLIPGDTYNEQFF. CDR3 in DNA: TGTGCCATCAGTAGTCTTATCCCGGGGGATACCTACAATGAGCAGTTCTTC.

J is TRBJ1-1 and V is TRBV6-5; D might be TRBD1 (5 bases). The V and J ends lost 5 bases and 1 base respectively, with 11 bases between them. The CDR3 has 14 amino acids. The germline CDR1 and CDR2 sequences are MNHEY and SVGAGI. CDR3 DNA: TGTGCCAGCAGTACAGGTTGGCAGAACACTGAAGCTTTCTTT. It specifies CASSTGWQNTEAFF.

Comments on this clone: Other nucleotide sequences in the sample specify the same CDR3. J is TRBJ2-1 and V is TRBV7-3; 10 bases are a match to TRBD2. Germline-derived CDR1 and CDR2 are SGHTA and FQGTGA. V lost 5 bases, J lost 0 bases, and 4 bases stayed unmatched. The CDR3 length is 16 residues. The CDR3: CASSATSGTSYNEQFF. CDR3 DNA: TGTGCCAGCAGCGCCACTAGCGGGACCTCCTACAATGAGCAGTTCTTC.

The chain joins TRBV5-1 to TRBJ2-1, with 8 nucleotides matching TRBD2. This CDR3 comprises 16 residues. V dropped 3 bases and J dropped 5; count of bases not matched to a gene: 10. CDR1 SGHRS and CDR2 YFSETQ come from the germline V gene. CDR3 nucleotide sequence: TGCGCCAGCAGCTGGGGGACTAGGCAGTTGGACAATGAGCAGTTCTTC. Translating gives CASSWGTRQLDNEQFF.

The rearrangement uses TRBV6-1 and TRBJ1-1; 10 positions match TRBD1. V trimming: 5 bases; J trimming: 5 bases; junction bases outside the gene matches: 8. Germline V gene lookup returns CDR1 MNHNS and CDR2 SASEGT. The CDR3 loop spans 15 amino acids. CDR3 region: CASSLWTGGGTEAFF. Here the CDR3 DNA reads TGTGCCAGCAGTTTATGGACAGGGGGGGGTACTGAAGCTTTCTTT.

The chain carries TRBV6-5 and TRBJ2-5; the match to TRBD1 covers 9 bases. The J call could be wrong; TRBJ2-7 is a better fit for the DNA end. Germline V gene lookup returns CDR1 MNHEY and CDR2 SVGAGI. CDR3 length: 15 residues. CDR3 in DNA: TGTGCCAGCATGGCGGGGACAGGGCTACGTGGCGAGCAGTACTTC. It is translated as CASMAGTGLRGEQYF.

The gene calls are TRBV5-1 and TRBJ2-5, with TRBD2 identical over 9 bases. CDR3 length: 14 amino acids. CDR1 is SGHRS and CDR2 is YFSETQ in the germline V gene. J was trimmed by 3 bases and V by 4 bases; bases with no gene match: 4. CDR3 in DNA: TGCGCCAGCAGCAGGACTAGCGTAAAAGAGACCCAGTACTTC. This gives the protein CASSRTSVKETQYF.

The chain carries TRBV6-5 and TRBJ2-3; tentative D call: TRBD1 (6 bases). Germline V lookup: CDR1 MNHEY, CDR2 SVGAGI. The CDR3 runs to 13 residues. V was cut by 7 bases and J by 4 bases, with 12 bases left in between. The CDR3 DNA reads as TGTGCCAGCACCCCCGAGGGGGCAGATACGCAGTATTTT. This gives the protein CASTPEGADTQYF.

As regards this clone: The sample has other DNA sequences that encode this CDR3 too. The rearrangement joins TRBV6-5 to TRBJ1-2; a weak D match, TRBD1 (6 bases). V was cut by 0 bases and J by 11 bases, with 22 bases left in between. Germline lookup yields CDR1 MNHEY and CDR2 SVGAGI. The CDR3 sequence is 16 residues long. The CDR3 sequence is CASSYSRGGPAKGYTF. In DNA form, the CDR3 reads TGTGCCAGCAGTTACTCGAGGGGGGGCCCTGCTAAGGGTTACACCTTC.

The V call is TRBV4-3, the J call TRBJ1-5; D unclear. Looked up from germline, CDR1 is LGHNA and CDR2 is YSLEER. This CDR3 has 15 amino acids. Trimming took 2 bases from V and 4 from J, leaving 12 bases between them. CDR3 DNA sequence: TGCGCCAGCAGCCAAAACTTCGACGGGAATCAGCCCCAGCATTTT. Its protein product is CASSQNFDGNQPQHF.

This sequence joins TRBV4-2 and TRBJ2-1; TRBD1 agrees at 12 bases. The junction had 7 bases not matched to a gene; V was cut back by 1 base and J by 9 bases. The CDR3 extends over 16 amino acids. Germline V gives CDR1 LGHNA, CDR2 YNFKEQ. Written as DNA, the CDR3 is TGTGCCAGCAGCCAAGGTCCGGGACAGGGGGCGGTTGAGCAGTTCTTC. The encoded protein is CASSQGPGQGAVEQFF.

The genes are TRBV6-1 and TRBJ2-5, with a possible D match to TRBD2 (5 bases). The V and J ends lost 1 base and 11 bases respectively, with 8 bases between them. Germline V CDR1 and CDR2: MNHNS, SASEGT. The CDR3 runs to 11 residues. CDR3: CASSEGRKQYF. Written as DNA, the CDR3 is TGTGCCAGCAGTGAAGGGAGGAAGCAGTACTTC.

CDR3 coding DNA: TGTGCCAGCAGTTCCACGGTTACCTACGAGCAGTACTTC. Residues: CASSSTVTYEQYF. The rearrangement uses TRBV27 and TRBJ2-7; D ambiguous. Germline V lookup: CDR1 MNHEY, CDR2 SMNVEV (reference sequence). V was cut by 4 bases and J by 2 bases, with 9 bases left in between. The CDR3 totals 13 residues.

The V gene is TRBV5-1, the J gene TRBJ2-3, with D possibly TRBD2 on 6 matching bases. V lost 4 bases, J lost 3 bases, and 15 bases lay in between. The CDR3 is made up of 15 amino acids. Germline V gives CDR1 SGHRS, CDR2 YFSETQ. As DNA, the CDR3 is TGCGCCAGCAGCCAGCGGGTGCGGGGTACAGATACGCAGTATTTT. Its translation is CASSQRVRGTDTQYF.